A single sample gave rise to the 8 T cell receptor beta chains below, sequenced in a study of cytomegalovirus exposure and HLA in healthy donors. Libraries were prepared by immunoSEQ multiplex PCR; TCRdb keeps only in-frame clonotypes and omits some of them. The data hold 130,000 to 150,000 clones, with 80% to 90% observed a single time. Sequencing input: PBMCs. These receptors came from a woman in her 30s in good health and CMV-seronegative.

This clone was observed a single time. CDR3 bases: TGTGCCAGCAGCCCTCAGGGTCTAATTACCTCTTCTGGAAACACCATATATTTT. Amino acids: CASSPQGLITSSGNTIYF. V gene TRBV7-8 combines with J gene TRBJ1-3, with a tentative D call TRBD1 (5 bases). The CDR3 sequence is 18 residues long. Trimming left V 5 bases short and J 1 base short, with 21 bases between. Germline V CDR1 and CDR2: SGHVS, FQNEAQ.

This sequence joins TRBV7-2 and TRBJ1-2, with no clear D. Looked up from germline, CDR1 is SGHTA and CDR2 is FQGNSA. The CDR3 extends over 13 amino acids. V lost 5 bases and J 4 bases, leaving 11 bases between the germline ends. The CDR3 here is CASSAAGFYGYTF. The CDR3 coding sequence is TGTGCCAGCAGCGCAGCAGGTTTCTATGGCTACACCTTC.

The chain uses TRBV5-1 and TRBJ1-6; D may be TRBD1 (5 bases). Germline V gene sequence: CDR1 SGHRS, CDR2 YFSETQ. The CDR3 has 14 amino acids. Trimming pared 0 bases from V and 8 bases from J, leaving 9 bases between. The CDR3 sequence: CASSLGRVDSPLHF. CDR3 sequence (DNA): TGCGCCAGCAGCTTGGGCAGGGTTGATTCACCCCTCCACTTT.

The V call is TRBV28, the J call TRBJ2-1, with TRBD1 matching over 9 bases. The germline CDR1 and CDR2 sequences are MDHEN and SYDVKM. J gave up 6 bases and V 4 bases, and 7 bases lay outside the gene matches. The CDR3 runs to 15 residues. CDR3 nucleotide sequence: TGTGCCAGCAGTTCACCGGGACAGGGCTTCAATGAGCAGTTCTTC. It specifies CASSSPGQGFNEQFF.

This chain connects TRBV25-1 to TRBJ2-5, with D hard to call. Looked up from germline, CDR1 is MGHDK and CDR2 is SYGVNS. The CDR3 is 15 amino acids. Deletions cut 3 bases from V and 9 bases from J, with 20 bases between. CDR3 amino acids: CASSDVVTSSEAQYF. CDR3 bases: TGTGCCAGCAGTGATGTTGTGACTTCGTCAGAAGCCCAGTACTTC.

The rearrangement uses TRBV5-1 and TRBJ2-7, with D perhaps matching TRBD2 (6 bases). Germline CDR1 reads SGHRS; CDR2 reads YFSETQ. The CDR3 contains 14 residues. The V end was cut by 4 bases, the J end by 2 bases, with 13 bases between. CDR3 protein: CASSPGLTTYEQYF. The DNA of the CDR3 is TGCGCCAGCAGCCCGGGACTGACAACCTACGAGCAGTACTTC.

A note on this clone: Additional DNA sequences in this sample encode the identical CDR3. The V and J genes are TRBV2 and TRBJ1-1; weak D call: TRBD1 (5 bases). Trimming shortened V by 3 bases and J by 0 bases, and 11 bases separated the two germline ends. Per the germline V gene, CDR1 is SNHLY and CDR2 is FYNNEI. The CDR3 consists of 15 residues. The CDR3 reads CASSDTMTVNTEAFF. The CDR3 nucleotides read TGTGCCAGCAGTGATACGATGACAGTGAACACTGAAGCTTTCTTT.

The V gene is TRBV15, the J gene TRBJ2-1; D possibly corresponds to TRBD2 (5 bases). Germline CDR1 reads LNHNV; CDR2 reads YYDKDF (reference sequence). The CDR3 length is 18 residues. The V end lost 1 base, the J end lost 0 bases, and 16 bases lay between the germline ends. CDR3 DNA sequence: TGTGCCACCAGCAGAGTGGTATCTAGCTACGGCTCCTACAATGAGCAGTTCTTC. It translates to CATSRVVSSYGSYNEQFF.